The source of this TCR beta chain is a study of T cells in Graves' hyperthyroidism and ophthalmopathy. Clinical symptoms, serum thyroxine, TRAb, thyroid ultrasound and orbital computed tomography established diagnosis. Germline CDR1 and CDR2: KGHDR and SFDVKD. The CDR3 contains 13 residues. The ends were cut back, 4 bases at V and 6 bases at J, with 11 bases in the middle. This clonotype showed up many times. As yet, its antigen is unknown. Findings and limits, study-wide: Blood also carried most thyroid clonotypes expanded above 0.001.

The CDR3 regions of TCR beta were amplified from RNA transcripts. HTBI primers were employed in a first-round RT-PCR of the TCR CDR3. TCRdb re-called the multiplex PCR reads with MiXCR, one entry per CDR3 protein. In the table there are nearly 250,000 distinct CDR3 sequences, approximately 25% of which are singletons. The TCR was taken from a middle-aged woman with Graves' ophthalmopathy. Sequencing was done on a sample of blood. The rearrangement uses TRBV24-1 and TRBJ1-1; D gene uncertain. CDR3 DNA sequence: TGTGCCACCAGTGAGAGCCGTACTTCTGAAGCTTTCTTT. As protein: CATSESRTSEAFF.